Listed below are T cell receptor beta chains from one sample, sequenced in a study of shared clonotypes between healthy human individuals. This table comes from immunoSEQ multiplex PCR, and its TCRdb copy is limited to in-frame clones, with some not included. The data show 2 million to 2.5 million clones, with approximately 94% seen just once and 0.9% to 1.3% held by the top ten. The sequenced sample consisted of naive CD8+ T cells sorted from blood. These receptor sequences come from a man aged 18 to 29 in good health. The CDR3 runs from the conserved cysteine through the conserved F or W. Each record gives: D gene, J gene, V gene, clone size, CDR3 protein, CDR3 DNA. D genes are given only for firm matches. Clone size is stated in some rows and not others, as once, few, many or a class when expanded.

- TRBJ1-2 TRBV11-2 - CASSLDQTDYGYTF TGTGCCAGCAGCTTAGATCAGACTGACTATGGCTACACCTTC
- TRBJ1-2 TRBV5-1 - CASSLDRTAFNYGYTF TGCGCCAGCAGCTTGGACCGGACAGCTTTTAACTATGGCTACACCTTC
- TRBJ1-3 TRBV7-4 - CASSLPVGNSGNTIYF TGTGCCAGCAGCTTACCGGTTGGGAACTCTGGAAACACCATATATTTT
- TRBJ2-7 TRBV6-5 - CASSYSNTYEQYF TGTGCCAGCAGTTACTCGAATACATACGAGCAGTACTTC
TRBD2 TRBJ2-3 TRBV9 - CASSVDSGGETDTQYF TGTGCCAGCAGCGTAGATAGCGGGGGGGAGACAGATACGCAGTATTTT
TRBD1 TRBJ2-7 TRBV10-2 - CASSERGQGAYEQYF TGCGCCAGCAGTGAAAGGGGGCAGGGGGCCTACGAGCAGTACTTC
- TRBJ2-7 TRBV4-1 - CASSRELDVVEQYF TGCGCCAGCAGCCGCGAGCTCGACGTGGTCGAGCAGTACTTC
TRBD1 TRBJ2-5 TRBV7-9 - CASSSDKAVTGGWETQYF TGTGCCAGCAGCTCTGATAAAGCAGTGACAGGGGGCTGGGAGACCCAGTACTTC
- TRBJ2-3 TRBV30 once CAWSLGGTDTQYF TGTGCCTGGAGCCTCGGAGGCACAGATACGCAGTATTTT
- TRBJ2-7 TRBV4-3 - CASSQDLGGLGSYEQYF TGCGCCAGCAGCCAAGATCTTGGGGGACTCGGCTCCTACGAGCAGTACTTC
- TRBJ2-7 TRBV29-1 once CSGAGHPSYEQYF TGCAGCGGGGCGGGACACCCCTCCTACGAGCAGTACTTC
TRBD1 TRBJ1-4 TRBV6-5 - CASRTTGGEKLFF TGTGCCAGCAGGACTACAGGGGGTGAAAAACTGTTTTTT
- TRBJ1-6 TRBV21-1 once CASSKEREQTYNSPLHF TGTGCCAGCAGCAAAGAAAGGGAACAGACTTATAATTCACCCCTCCACTTT
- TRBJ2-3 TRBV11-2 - CASSLVGDLTDTQYF TGTGCCAGCAGCTTAGTAGGGGATCTCACAGATACGCAGTATTTT
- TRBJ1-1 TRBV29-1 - CSGTRDPMNTEAFF TGCAGCGGGACCCGGGATCCCATGAACACTGAAGCTTTCTTT
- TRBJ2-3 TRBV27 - CASSPREARDTQYF TGTGCCAGCAGCCCAAGGGAAGCCCGAGATACGCAGTATTTT
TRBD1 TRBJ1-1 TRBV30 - CAWSPGTGSTEAFF TGTGCCTGGAGTCCCGGGACAGGGAGCACTGAAGCTTTCTTT
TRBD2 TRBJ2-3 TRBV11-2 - CASSSTSGHTDTQYF TGTGCCAGCAGCTCGACTAGCGGGCACACAGATACGCAGTATTTT
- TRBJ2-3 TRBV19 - CASIGFITDTQYF TGTGCCAGTATAGGCTTCATCACAGATACGCAGTATTTT
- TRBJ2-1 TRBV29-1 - CSVEDSNEQFF TGCAGCGTTGAAGACAGCAATGAGCAGTTCTTC
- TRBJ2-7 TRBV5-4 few CASSLDPDYEQYF TGTGCCAGCAGCTTGGACCCCGACTACGAGCAGTACTTC
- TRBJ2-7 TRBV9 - CASSLGLNYEQYF TGTGCCAGCAGCTTAGGTCTTAACTACGAGCAGTACTTC
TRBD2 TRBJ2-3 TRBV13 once CATSGGDVTSTDTQYF TGTGCCACCAGCGGGGGGGACGTGACTAGCACAGATACGCAGTATTTT
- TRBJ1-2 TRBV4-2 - CASSQDREGGARGYTF TGTGCCAGCAGCCAAGATCGTGAGGGAGGGGCTCGCGGCTACACCTTC
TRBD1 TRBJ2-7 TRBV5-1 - CASSLGQGLIYEQYF TGCGCCAGCAGCTTAGGACAGGGGCTAATCTACGAGCAGTACTTC
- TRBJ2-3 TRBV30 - CAWSVRSRRTDTQYF TGTGCCTGGAGTGTACGCAGCCGACGCACAGATACGCAGTATTTT
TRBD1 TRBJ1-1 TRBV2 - CASRVTGTGKSNTEAFF TGTGCCAGCAGGGTAACCGGGACAGGGAAATCGAACACTGAAGCTTTCTTT
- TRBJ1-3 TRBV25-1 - CASSESDIPGSDTIYF TGTGCCAGCAGTGAATCCGACATCCCAGGCTCCGACACCATATATTTT
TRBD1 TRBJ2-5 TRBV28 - CASRRTGYETQYF TGTGCCAGCAGACGGACAGGGTACGAGACCCAGTACTTC
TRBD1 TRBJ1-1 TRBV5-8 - CASSQPGGLGNTEAFF TGTGCCAGCAGCCAGCCAGGGGGCTTGGGGAACACTGAAGCTTTCTTT
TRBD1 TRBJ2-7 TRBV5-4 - CASSFRDRSYEQYF TGTGCCAGCAGCTTCCGGGACAGATCCTACGAGCAGTACTTC
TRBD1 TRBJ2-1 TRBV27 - CASSLSPGTGFFDEQFF TGTGCCAGCAGCCTATCCCCCGGGACAGGGTTTTTTGATGAGCAGTTCTTC
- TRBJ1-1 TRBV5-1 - CASSAGGRGTEAFF TGCGCCAGCAGCGCGGGGGGCAGAGGTACTGAAGCTTTCTTT
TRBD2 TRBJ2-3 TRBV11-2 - CASSFTSGGSDTQYF TGTGCCAGCAGCTTTACTAGCGGGGGCTCAGATACGCAGTATTTT
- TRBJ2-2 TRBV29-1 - CSVKESGELFF TGCAGCGTAAAAGAGTCCGGGGAGCTGTTTTTT
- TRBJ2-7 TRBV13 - CASSLESSYEQYF TGTGCCAGCAGCTTAGAGAGCTCCTACGAGCAGTACTTC
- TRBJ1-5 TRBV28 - CASSPAGGNQPQHF TGTGCCAGCAGCCCCGCCGGGGGCAATCAGCCCCAGCATTTT
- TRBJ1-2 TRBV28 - CASSHPGEGGYYGYTF TGTGCCAGCAGTCACCCCGGGGAGGGAGGGTACTATGGCTACACCTTC
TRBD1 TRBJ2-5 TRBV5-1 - CASSSGQGLYQETQYF TGCGCCAGCAGCTCGGGACAGGGGCTGTACCAAGAGACCCAGTACTTC
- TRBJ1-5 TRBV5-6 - CASSSGNQPQHF TGTGCCAGCAGCTCCGGCAATCAGCCCCAGCATTTT